The 11 T cell receptor beta chains below all came from one sample that was sequenced in a study of cytomegalovirus exposure and HLA in healthy donors. The PCR was carried out with 60 Vbeta primers and 13 Jbeta primers. Here immunoSEQ multiplex PCR was the method, and the copy in TCRdb shows in-frame clones only, minus some. The sample comprises more than 85,000 clones, 80% to 85% of which are singletons, and around 2.9% rests with the top ten. Sequencing was done on a sample of PBMCs. The receptors were gathered from an older woman in good health and CMV-seropositive.

This chain joins TRBV19 and TRBJ2-3; TRBD2 agrees at 15 bases. This CDR3 has 18 residues. V gave up 4 bases and J gave up 2 bases; unmatched junction bases: 7. Germline loops: CDR1 LNHDA, CDR2 SQIVND (reference sequence). For the CDR3, the DNA is TGTGCCAGTAGTACAGGACTAGCGGGAGGGCTTATCACAGATACGCAGTATTTT. Translating gives CASSTGLAGGLITDTQYF. Together with reference TRBV19 and TRBJ2-3, the CDR3 gives the full variable domain: DGGITQSPKYLFRKEGQNVTLSCEQNLNHDAMYWYRQDPGQGLRLIYYSQIVNDFQKGDIAEGYSVSREKKESFPLTVTSAQKNPTAFYLCASSTGLAGGLITDTQYFGPGTRLTVL.

This clone was observed a few times. V is TRBV4-1 and J is TRBJ2-7, with 10 nucleotides matching TRBD2. The germline gives CDR1 MGHRA, CDR2 YSYEKL. The CDR3 loop spans 15 amino acids. With 4 bases clipped from V and 3 bases from J, the junction kept 6 bases outside the gene matches. The CDR3 coding sequence is TGCGCCAGCAGCCTTCGACTAGCGGGTATCTACGAGCAGTACTTC. Amino acid sequence: CASSLRLAGIYEQYF.

The sample holds many counts of this clone. This chain connects TRBV19 to TRBJ2-7; 9 nucleotides match TRBD1. V trimming: 6 bases; J trimming: 4 bases; junction bases outside the gene matches: 7. This CDR3 region has 14 residues. Germline V gives CDR1 LNHDA, CDR2 SQIVND (reference sequence). The CDR3 here is CASSSGTGTYEQYF. CDR3 sequence (DNA): TGTGCCAGTAGCTCCGGGACAGGGACTTACGAGCAGTACTTC.

The chain couples TRBV19 to TRBJ2-3; maybe TRBD1 (6 bases). Germline V CDR1 and CDR2: LNHDA, SQIVND (reference sequence). The CDR3 consists of 15 residues. The V and J ends lost 5 bases and 3 bases respectively, with 15 bases between them. The CDR3 nucleotides are TGTGCCAGTAGTGGGCAGGGGTCGGGTACAGATACGCAGTATTTT. Protein product: CASSGQGSGTDTQYF.

Worth noting for this clone: One junction end does not reproduce the germline sequence, and a read error may be involved. The CDR3 DNA reads as TGTTCCAGCAGCTTCTCCGGAAACACCATATATTTT. Translation gives CSSSFSGNTIYF. The chain employs TRBV7-9 and TRBJ1-3; D remains unclear. The CDR3 runs 12 residues. CDR1 is SEHNR, CDR2 FQNEAQ, per germline (reference sequence).

This clone was counted only a few times. The CDR3 sequence is CASSELVGNTGELFF. CDR3 DNA sequence: TGTGCCAGCAGTGAACTGGTCGGGAACACCGGGGAGCTGTTTTTT. The V call is TRBV2, the J call TRBJ2-2; D is ambiguous. The length of the CDR3 is 15 residues. Germline V gives CDR1 SNHLY, CDR2 FYNNEI. The V gene lost 2 bases and the J gene lost 1 base, with 8 bases spanning the gap.

CDR3 sequence reads: CAISEWGRVGNQPQHF. The DNA of the CDR3 is TGTGCCATCAGTGAGTGGGGCAGGGTAGGGAATCAGCCCCAGCATTTT. The rearrangement links TRBV10-3 to TRBJ1-5, with D perhaps matching TRBD1 (5 bases). CDR3 length: 16 residues. Trimming took 1 base from V and 4 from J, leaving 14 bases between them. In germline, CDR1 is ENHRY, CDR2 SYGVKD.

The J gene is TRBJ2-7, the V gene TRBV29-1; D ambiguous. Germline assignment: CDR1 SQVTM and CDR2 ANQGSEA. The CDR3 spans 14 residues. Trimming stripped 2 bases from V and 0 bases from J, with 11 bases between. The CDR3 sequence is CSVEIDAGSYEQYF. The CDR3 coding sequence is TGCAGCGTTGAAATTGATGCAGGCTCCTACGAGCAGTACTTC.

CDR3 protein: CASSEARAFNQPQHF. CDR3 coding DNA: TGTGCCAGCAGTGAAGCGCGGGCCTTCAATCAGCCCCAGCATTTT. V is TRBV6-1 and J is TRBJ1-5; D unresolved. In germline, CDR1 is MNHNS, CDR2 SASEGT. The ends were cut back, 0 bases at V and 3 bases at J, with 9 bases in the middle. The CDR3 is made up of 15 amino acids.

The chain is built from TRBV27 and TRBJ1-1, with 9 bases aligning to TRBD1. This CDR3 has 16 amino acids. The ends lost 3 bases at V and 1 base at J; junction bases unmatched: 6. Germline CDR1 MNHEY, CDR2 SMNVEV (reference sequence). DNA for the CDR3: TGTGCCAGCAGTTTCACTACAGGGGGCGCGAACACTGAAGCTTTCTTT. It yields the protein CASSFTTGGANTEAFF.

There are a few counts of this clone. The chain employs TRBV28 and TRBJ2-1; 9 bases agree with TRBD1. The CDR3 spans 14 residues. The V segment lost 2 bases and the J segment 8 bases; nucleotides outside the gene matches: 4. CDR1 is MDHEN and CDR2 is SYDVKM in the germline V gene. CDR3 bases: TGTGCCAGCAGTTTAACCGGGACAGGGTATGAGCAGTTCTTC. This translates into CASSLTGTGYEQFF.